One and the same sample provided the 32 T cell receptor beta chains below, sequenced in a study of T cell clonality in common variable immunodeficiency. Sequenced by immunoSEQ multiplex PCR; TCRdb stores in-frame clones only, minus some. Singletons are absent from the sample, which has 51,000 or so clones. Sequencing input: peripheral blood mononuclear cells. The receptors were gathered from a person aged 18 to 70 in good health.

Only a few counts were recorded for this clone. The CDR3 goes on 3 residues after the read ends, and that part is filled in from the germline J gene. The chain has TRBV7-8 and TRBJ1-2, with 10 positions matching TRBD1. The germline gives CDR1 SGHVS, CDR2 FQNEAQ. The length of the CDR3 is 16 residues. Germline trimming cut 5 bases from V and 4 bases from J; bases unmatched to any gene: 10. The CDR3 protein is CASSPSGTGASYGYTF. CDR3 DNA (partial): TGTGCCAGCAGCCCCTCCGGGACAGGGGCGAGCTATGGC. The variable domain in full, with the rest retrieved from reference TRBV7-8 and TRBJ1-2, is GAGVSQSPRYKVAKRGQDVALRCDPISGHVSLFWYQQALGQGPEFLTYFQNEAQLDKSGLPSDRFFAERPEGSVSTLKIQRTQQEDSAVYLCASSPSGTGASYGYTFGSGTRLTVV.

This clone occurred many times. The sequenced part of the CDR3 DNA is TGTGCCACCAGGTCTAGTTTGAACACTGAA. It codes for CATRSSLNTE. The entire CDR3 protein reads CATRSSLNTEAFF. The chain uses TRBV24-1 and TRBJ1-1; D is unclear. The CDR3 end is not reached by the read, which stops 3 residues before it; the germline J gene fills it in. The CDR3 is 13 amino acids. Trimming stripped 7 bases from V and 0 bases from J, with 8 bases between. CDR1 KGHDR and CDR2 SFDVKD come from the germline V gene.

This clone was counted many times. The read stops 3 residues short of the end of the CDR3; the missing end is completed from the germline J gene. This chain links TRBV19 with TRBJ2-2; TRBD2 matches 8 bases. The CDR3 runs to 14 residues. Germline assignment: CDR1 LNHDA and CDR2 SQIVND (reference sequence). Losses at the gene ends were 6 bases for V and 5 bases for J; bases not matched to a gene: 5. Partial CDR3 DNA: TGTGCCAGTAGGGGCGGGGGGCGAACCGGGGAG. Protein: CASRGGGRTGE. The whole CDR3 protein is CASRGGGRTGELFF.

This clone appeared a few times. Incomplete CDR3 DNA: TGTGCCAGTAGTAGAGGACAGGGATTGAATCAGCCC. It translates to CASSRGQGLNQP. In full, the CDR3 reads CASSRGQGLNQPQHF. The rearrangement uses TRBV19 and TRBJ1-5, with 8 positions matching TRBD1. The CDR3 goes on 3 residues after the read ends, and that part is filled in from the germline J gene. The CDR3 consists of 15 residues. The V segment lost 4 bases and the J segment 4 bases; nucleotides outside the gene matches: 6. In germline, CDR1 is LNHDA, CDR2 SQIVND (reference sequence).

This clone was seen repeatedly, ten times or more. With the read ending 3 residues before the CDR3 end, the germline J gene is used to fill in that end. The rearrangement joins TRBV29-1 to TRBJ1-1; D gene unclear. From germline, CDR1 is SQVTM and CDR2 ANQGSEA. V lost 4 bases, J lost 7 bases, and 16 bases lay in between. CDR3 length: 13 residues. The CDR3 DNA, read in part, is TGCAGCGTTGGCGGGATAGGGCATGGTGAA. This codes for CSVGGIGHGE. The complete CDR3 sequence is CSVGGIGHGEAFF. The variable domain in full, with the rest retrieved from reference TRBV29-1 and TRBJ1-1, is SAVISQKPSRDICQRGTSLTIQCQVDSQVTMMFWYRQQPGQSLTLIATANQGSEATYESGFVIDKFPISRPNLTFSTLTVSNMSPEDSSIYLCSVGGIGHGEAFFGQGTRLTVV.

This clone was detected a few times. The CDR3 goes on 3 residues after the read ends, and that part is filled in from the germline J gene. The gene calls are TRBV18 and TRBJ2-3; TRBD1 matches at 9 bases. The CDR3 runs to 17 residues. Germline CDR1 KGHSH, CDR2 LQKENI. Germline trimming cut 8 bases from V and 5 bases from J; bases unmatched to any gene: 17. CDR3 in amino acids: CASRQEAGTGFLDTQYF. The part of the CDR3 DNA that was read is TGTGCCAGCCGTCAGGAGGCCGGGACAGGGTTTTTAGATACG.

The table lists this clone with many counts. The CDR3 is cut off 3 residues early in the read; its end comes from the germline J gene. The chain recombines TRBV6-2 or TRBV6-3 with TRBJ2-1; 7 bases fit TRBD1. Germline trimming cut 2 bases from V and 2 bases from J; bases unmatched to any gene: 3. The CDR3 sequence is 15 residues long. The germline CDR1 and CDR2 sequences are MNHEY and SVGEGT. The CDR3 bases that were read are TGTGCCAGCAGTTACCGACAGGGTACCTACAATGAG. Its translation: CASSYRQGTYNE. The CDR3 in full is CASSYRQGTYNEQFF.

This clone was seen ten or more times. With the read ending 3 residues before the CDR3 end, the germline J gene is used to fill in that end. The chain recombines TRBV11-2 with TRBJ2-4, with D perhaps assigned TRBD1 or TRBD2 (5 bases each). V was cut by 8 bases and J by 0 bases, with 11 bases left in between. Per germline, CDR1 SGHAT and CDR2 FQNNGV. This CDR3 spans 14 amino acids. The part of the CDR3 DNA that was read is TGTGCCAGCCTGAGGGGTTCAGCCAAAAACATT. It specifies CASLRGSAKNI. Given in full, the CDR3 is CASLRGSAKNIQYF.

This clone was counted ten times or more. The read terminates 3 residues ahead of where the CDR3 ends, so the germline J gene completes it. This chain uses TRBV2 with TRBJ2-6, with D maybe TRBD1 (5 bases). The CDR3 sequence is 15 residues long. Germline V gives CDR1 SNHLY, CDR2 FYNNEI. V gave up 5 bases and J gave up 0 bases, with 8 bases separating them. CDR3 sequence reads: CASSSRVSGANVLTF. The CDR3 DNA, read in part, is TGTGCCAGCAGTTCCAGGGTCTCTGGGGCCAACGTC.

On this clone itself: Sequencing ends 3 residues short of the CDR3 end; the germline J gene provides the rest. This chain uses TRBV7-9 with TRBJ2-3; D possibly corresponds to TRBD2 (5 bases). Trimming stripped 2 bases from V and 4 bases from J, with 10 bases between. This CDR3 has 14 amino acids. Germline V lookup: CDR1 SEHNR, CDR2 FQNEAQ (reference sequence). CDR3 sequence: CASSLTEAADTQYF. The sequenced CDR3 bases are TGTGCCAGCAGCTTAACGGAGGCGGCAGATACG. The full variable domain, in which reference TRBV7-9 and TRBJ2-3 provide the parts outside the CDR3, is DTGVSQNPRHKITKRGQNVTFRCDPISEHNRLYWYRQTLGQGPEFLTYFQNEAQLEKSRLLSDRFSAERPKGSFSTLEIQRTEQGDSAMYLCASSLTEAADTQYFGPGTRLTVL.

This clone has ten or more counts. The read terminates 3 residues before the CDR3 end, so the remaining end is supplied by the germline J gene. J is TRBJ2-3 and V is TRBV19; 11 positions match TRBD2. The germline CDR1 and CDR2 sequences are LNHDA and SQIVND (reference sequence). Germline trimming cut 7 bases from V and 0 bases from J; bases unmatched to any gene: 12. This CDR3 is built from 18 residues. The CDR3 bases that were read are TGTGCCAGTAAGCTCCCCGCCGGGACTAGCGGTAGCACAGATACG. This sequence encodes CASKLPAGTSGSTDT. The full CDR3 protein reads CASKLPAGTSGSTDTQYF.

This clone was picked up many times. The read ends 3 residues before the CDR3 terminus; that terminus is restored from the germline J gene. The genes are TRBV20-1 and TRBJ1-1; D is possibly TRBD1 (5 bases). The CDR3 is 12 residues long. V gave up 6 bases and J gave up 3 bases, with 11 bases separating them. Germline assignment: CDR1 DFQATT and CDR2 SNEGSKA (reference sequence). The CDR3 sequence is CSAQGGDTEAFF. CDR3 bases read: TGCAGTGCGCAGGGAGGGGACACTGAA.

This clone showed up just a few times. The DNA ends 3 residues before the CDR3 does, and the rest of the CDR3 is filled in from the germline J gene. This rearrangement joins TRBV30 to TRBJ2-4; a possible D gene is TRBD1 (6 bases). Germline V CDR1 and CDR2: GTSNPN, SVGIG (reference sequence). CDR3 size: 11 residues. The CDR3 here is CAQGLIGGQYF. The sequenced part of the CDR3 DNA is TGTGCCCAAGGACTCATAGGGGGT.

There are many counts of this clone. The read stops 3 residues short of the end of the CDR3; the missing end is completed from the germline J gene. The V call is TRBV28, the J call TRBJ2-3; 9 bases map to TRBD2. Germline lookup yields CDR1 MDHEN and CDR2 SYDVKM. The CDR3 totals 15 residues. Trimming cost V 5 bases and J 1 base; bases outside gene matches: 4. CDR3 protein: CASSPWTSGTDTQYF. Incomplete CDR3 DNA: TGTGCCAGCAGTCCCTGGACTAGCGGCACAGATACG.

This clone was picked up a small number of times. The CDR3 is cut off 3 residues early in the read; its end comes from the germline J gene. J is TRBJ2-5 and V is TRBV2; 7 nucleotides agree with TRBD1. Germline CDR1 SNHLY, CDR2 FYNNEI. The V segment lost 8 bases and the J segment 2 bases; nucleotides outside the gene matches: 8. The CDR3 loop spans 14 amino acids. The CDR3: CASSWDRRQETQYF. Partial CDR3 DNA: TGTGCCAGCTCCTGGGACAGACGACAAGAGACC.

Ten or more counts support this clone. From the germline J gene comes the end of the CDR3, since the read stops 3 residues before it. V gene TRBV11-2 combines with J gene TRBJ2-3; D might be TRBD2 (6 bases). The CDR3 is 14 residues long. From germline, CDR1 is SGHAT and CDR2 FQNNGV. Trimming shortened V by 1 base and J by 4 bases, and 9 bases separated the two germline ends. CDR3 DNA (partial): TGTGCCAGCAGCTTAGTCGGGGGTGCAGATACG. It is translated as CASSLVGGADT. The complete CDR3 sequence is CASSLVGGADTQYF.

This clone appeared many times. The read stops 3 residues short of the end of the CDR3; the missing end is completed from the germline J gene. V usage is TRBV20-1 and J usage is TRBJ2-1; D not certain. The germline V gene has CDR1 DFQATT and CDR2 SNEGSKA (reference sequence). The CDR3 runs 11 residues. V was trimmed by 6 bases and J by 6 bases, leaving 9 bases between them. This chain's CDR3 is CSASHSNEQFF. CDR3 bases read: TGCAGTGCCTCTCATAGCAATGAG.

Turning to this clone: The CDR3 end is not reached by the read, which stops 3 residues before it; the germline J gene fills it in. The chain has TRBV2 and TRBJ2-1, with D hard to call. Per germline, CDR1 SNHLY and CDR2 FYNNEI. Trimming stripped 7 bases from V and 5 bases from J, with 15 bases between. The CDR3 runs to 14 residues. CDR3 loop: CASNMGPTDNEQFF. The CDR3 bases that were read are TGTGCCAGCAATATGGGCCCGACGGACAATGAG.

This clone has at least ten counts. Read coverage stops 3 residues before the CDR3 terminus; the germline J gene supplies the remainder. The rearrangement uses TRBV10-1 and TRBJ2-2; D uncertain. Germline lookup yields CDR1 WNHNN and CDR2 SYGVQD (reference sequence). This CDR3 spans 14 amino acids. V was shortened by 2 bases and J by 0 bases, with 4 bases between the two germline ends. The sequenced CDR3 bases are TGCGCCAGCAGTGAGACTGCGAACACCGGGGAG. Its translation: CASSETANTGE. The full CDR3 protein is CASSETANTGELFF.

In its sample, this clone was seen many times. The read halts 3 residues ahead of the CDR3 end, with the missing end drawn from the germline J gene. The gene calls are TRBV7-3 and TRBJ2-7, with D possibly being TRBD1 (6 bases). This CDR3 has 15 amino acids. Deletions cut 2 bases from V and 4 bases from J, with 15 bases between. The germline CDR1 and CDR2 sequences are SGHTA and FQGTGA. CDR3 DNA (partial): TGTGCCAGCAGCTTAGAACAGGGTCGGACTTACGAG. Protein: CASSLEQGRTYE. The entire CDR3 protein reads CASSLEQGRTYEQYF. Full variable domain (missing parts from reference TRBV7-3 and TRBJ2-7): GAGVSQTPSNKVTEKGKYVELRCDPISGHTALYWYRQSLGQGPEFLIYFQGTGAADDSGLPNDRFFAVRPEGSVSTLKIQRTERGDSAVYLCASSLEQGRTYEQYFGPGTRLTVT.

The sample holds a few counts of this clone. With the read ending 3 residues before the CDR3 end, the germline J gene is used to fill in that end. This chain joins TRBV18 and TRBJ1-3; the D is unclear. Looked up from germline, CDR1 is KGHSH and CDR2 is LQKENI. V shed 3 bases and J shed 0 bases, with 15 bases lying between them. The length of the CDR3 is 17 residues. The chain's CDR3 is CASSPIPAASSGNTIYF. Incomplete CDR3 DNA: TGTGCCAGCTCACCTATTCCGGCAGCGAGCTCTGGAAACACC.

This clone was seen repeatedly, ten times or more. Partial CDR3 DNA: TGTGCCTGGAGTCACGGGGAAGGATACAATGAG. This translates into CAWSHGEGYNE. The whole CDR3 is CAWSHGEGYNEQFF. The V and J genes are TRBV30 and TRBJ2-1; the D gene is possibly TRBD2 (5 bases). The CDR3 extends 3 residues past the end of the read, so its final part is completed from the germline J gene. This CDR3 has 14 residues. Germline values: CDR1 GTSNPN, CDR2 SVGIG (reference sequence). Trimming removed 2 bases at V and 4 bases at J, with 12 bases between.

This clone was seen a handful of times. Read sequence stops 3 residues before the CDR3 end, and the germline J gene provides the missing end. V usage is TRBV5-1 and J usage is TRBJ1-6; D might be TRBD1 (5 bases). The CDR3 runs to 14 residues. Trimming cost V 4 bases and J 8 bases, with 13 bases left between them. Germline V gives CDR1 SGHRS, CDR2 YFSETQ. The sequenced part of the CDR3 DNA is TGCGCCAGCAGCGCCTACGGGGGGGATTCACCC. Amino acids: CASSAYGGDSP. The complete CDR3 protein is CASSAYGGDSPLHF.

This clone occurred many times. Read coverage stops 3 residues before the CDR3 terminus; the germline J gene supplies the remainder. The chain is built from TRBV6-2 or TRBV6-3 and TRBJ2-7; TRBD2 matches 7 bases. V trimming: 7 bases; J trimming: 2 bases; junction bases outside the gene matches: 17. Germline CDR1 reads MNHEY; CDR2 reads SVGEGT. The CDR3 is made up of 17 amino acids. CDR3 loop: CASTQLLEREIPYEQYF. The sequenced part of the CDR3 DNA is TGTGCCAGCACCCAACTCCTTGAGCGGGAAATCCCCTACGAG.

Points on this clone: The read falls 3 residues short of the CDR3 end, and the missing part is taken from the germline J gene. The chain recombines TRBV5-4 with TRBJ2-7; 8 bases match TRBD1. Per germline, CDR1 SGHNT and CDR2 YYREEE (reference sequence). This CDR3 region has 13 residues. The V and J ends lost 1 base and 6 bases, in that order; junction bases with no gene match: 3. The CDR3 loop is CASSLFTGGEQYF. The part of the CDR3 DNA that was read is TGTGCCAGCAGCTTGTTCACAGGGGGCGAG.

This clone has at least ten counts. The read finishes 3 residues shy of the CDR3 end, and the germline J gene is used to complete it. The chain carries TRBV20-1 and TRBJ1-1, with D unclear. CDR1 and CDR2 from the germline V gene are DFQATT and SNEGSKA (reference sequence). V shed 3 bases and J shed 3 bases, with 8 bases lying between them. The length of the CDR3 is 12 residues. CDR3 sequence reads: CSARRDHTEAFF. The part of the CDR3 DNA that was read is TGCAGTGCTAGGCGTGATCACACTGAA.

At least ten counts were recorded for this clone. The read finishes 3 residues shy of the CDR3 end, and the germline J gene is used to complete it. V is TRBV5-1 and J is TRBJ2-3; possibly TRBD1 for D (5 bases). Germline V gene lookup returns CDR1 SGHRS and CDR2 YFSETQ. The CDR3 loop spans 15 amino acids. The CDR3 region is CASSLIPTAQETQYF. The sequenced CDR3 bases are TGCGCCAGCAGCTTGATTCCGACAGCCCAAGAGACG.

This clone has just a few counts. The CDR3 end is not reached by the read, which stops 3 residues before it; the germline J gene fills it in. V and J are TRBV7-8 and TRBJ2-7, with TRBD2 identical over 7 bases. Germline V CDR1 and CDR2: SGHVS, FQNEAQ. The CDR3 covers 14 residues. Unmatched junction bases numbered 10, after V lost 5 bases and J lost 6 bases. This CDR3 is CASSPDHSSGEQYF. Partial CDR3 DNA: TGTGCCAGCAGCCCCGACCATTCTAGCGGCGAG.

Ten or more counts support this clone. The read finishes 3 residues shy of the CDR3 end, and the germline J gene is used to complete it. The chain carries TRBV19 and TRBJ2-1; 8 positions match TRBD2. V lost 4 bases, J lost 4 bases, and 12 bases stayed unmatched. This CDR3 has 17 amino acids. CDR1 and CDR2 from the germline V gene are LNHDA and SQIVND (reference sequence). CDR3 DNA (partial): TGTGCCAGTAGTAGGGAGCGGGAGCTCGGGGTTTACAATGAG. Amino acids: CASSRERELGVYNE. The CDR3 as a whole reads CASSRERELGVYNEQFF.

Many counts were recorded for this clone. The read ends 3 residues before the CDR3 terminus; that terminus is restored from the germline J gene. The chain combines TRBV4-2 with TRBJ2-6, with TRBD2 matching over 10 bases. There are 18 residues in the CDR3. Germline-derived CDR1 and CDR2 are LGHNA and YNFKEQ. The trim removed 7 bases at V and 2 bases at J, leaving 11 bases unmatched. CDR3: CASNHQAGGQPGANVLTF. The sequenced CDR3 bases are TGTGCCAGCAACCATCAAGCGGGAGGGCAACCTGGGGCCAACGTC.

This clone was counted between two and nine times. From the germline J gene comes the end of the CDR3, since the read stops 3 residues before it. The chain has TRBV19 and TRBJ1-1, with a weak D call TRBD1 (5 bases). The V gene lost 7 bases and the J gene lost 0 bases, with 18 bases spanning the gap. CDR3 length equals 16 residues. Germline CDR1 reads LNHDA; CDR2 reads SQIVND (reference sequence). The DNA read from the CDR3 is TGTGCCAGTACTTTAGGACCGGGGGGGATGAACACTGAA. Its protein product is CASTLGPGGMNTE. The CDR3, in full, reads CASTLGPGGMNTEAFF.

This clone has a count of ten or more. The read ends 3 residues before the CDR3 terminus; that terminus is restored from the germline J gene. The sample contains more than one DNA sequence encoding this CDR3. The gene calls are TRBV20-1 and TRBJ2-7, with TRBD1 identical over 11 bases. V gave up 6 bases and J gave up 4 bases; unmatched junction bases: 2. Germline values: CDR1 DFQATT, CDR2 SNEGSKA (reference sequence). The CDR3 is 12 residues long. The CDR3 protein is CSAGTGGYEQYF. Partial CDR3 DNA: TGCAGTGCCGGGACAGGGGGGTACGAG.